A selection of T cell receptor beta chains follows, all from one sample in a study of CD8+CD57+ T cells in acquired aplastic anemia. MiXCR, run by TCRdb on the reads, gives a single entry per CDR3 protein. The profile shows tens of thousands of distinct CDR3 sequences, around 70% of them singletons. Sequencing was done on a sample of sorted CD4+, CD8+, or CD8+CD57+ T cells (not recorded which) from PBMCs. The receptors here all came from a human donor with aplastic anemia. Each CDR3 is given without its conserved first and last residue. A row's size may be missing; if present it is once, few, many or a size class.

-	TRBV7-8	11	TRBJ2-7	ASSLVSLYEQY
-	TRBV19	11	TRBJ2-5	ASSNRGLETQY
-	TRBV13	12	TRBJ2-7	ASSPRDRDYEQY
-	TRBV19	13	TRBJ1-4	ASSTQAVSTEKLF
-	TRBV24-1	11	TRBJ1-2	ATRAQGIGGYT
few	TRBV10-3	11	TRBJ1-2	AIRFTGGRGYT
once	TRBV29-1	11	TRBJ1-4	SVKTGGNEKLF
few	TRBV19	11	TRBJ1-5	ASRGQANQPQH
-	TRBV29-1	13	TRBJ1-2	SVRTVGDSGYGYT
-	TRBV20-1	14	TRBJ1-6	SARDRDRVYNSPLH
few	TRBV19	12	TRBJ2-3	ASLGHLSTDTQY
few	TRBV2	11	TRBJ1-1	ASSFQMNTEAF
-	TRBV20-1	13	TRBJ1-5	SARAGTGGTQPQH
once	TRBV15	13	TRBJ2-7	ATSRDSGFPLEQY
-	TRBV29-1	10	TRBJ2-7	SASGNSYEQY
few	TRBV11-1	14	TRBJ2-2	ASSLGLGKLAGELF
many	TRBV19	12	TRBJ2-2	ASSIARNTGELF
-	TRBV12-3/TRBV12-4	11	TRBJ2-3	ASQPGPTDTQY
-	TRBV2	12	TRBJ2-1	ASRAGTGLNEQF
-	TRBV2	12	TRBJ2-7	ASSLIAGDDEQY
once	TRBV11-1	14	TRBJ2-2	ASSFELAGRTGELF
-	TRBV20-1	14	TRBJ2-6	SARALGHSGANVLT
-	TRBV19	12	TRBJ1-6	ASKVTLYNSPLH
-	TRBV15	12	TRBJ1-1	AISGQGAWTEAF
-	TRBV20-1	13	TRBJ2-3	SGCLAASSGDTQY
-	TRBV29-1	13	TRBJ2-7	SACGGAAVGNEQY
few	TRBV15	13	TRBJ1-3	ATGGAGNSGNTIY
many	TRBV6-1	8	TRBJ2-7	ASSDNEQY
few	TRBV20-1	15	TRBJ2-5	SARDLGAGGPPETQY
-	TRBV24-1	10	TRBJ1-2	ATSGLQAGYT
-	TRBV25-1	12	TRBJ2-7	ASSEFGASYEQY
-	TRBV7-3	10	TRBJ1-2	ASSVEVYGYT
-	TRBV10-3	15	TRBJ2-5	AISEGLAGPRGETQY